One and the same sample provided the 29 T cell receptor beta chains below, sequenced in a study of T cell repertoires in cytomegalovirus infection. TCRdb reprocessed the reads with MiXCR, giving one entry per CDR3 protein. The table includes about 260,000 distinct CDR3 sequences, roughly 13% detected once. The sequenced sample consisted of PBMCs. Every receptor here comes from a human donor in good health (CMV status not recorded). Some clones in this sample may be carry-over from other donors' samples.

This clonotype came up once. The junction departs from the called germline gene at one end, perhaps through a read error. The chain joins TRBV7-3 to TRBJ1-2; 7 nucleotides line up with TRBD1. Germline V gene lookup returns CDR1 SGHTA and CDR2 FQGTGA. CDR3 length: 15 amino acids. The CDR3 coding sequence is TGTGCCAGCAGCTTAGTAGGACAGGCTCAAAATGGCTACAACTTC. Encoded protein: CASSLVGQAQNGYNF.

At least ten counts were recorded for this clonotype. V usage is TRBV7-2 and J usage is TRBJ2-7, with D possibly called TRBD1 or TRBD2 (5 bases each). Germline-derived CDR1 and CDR2 are SGHTA and FQGNSA. The CDR3 runs to 14 residues. Trimming took off 3 bases at V and 6 bases at J, with 15 bases between the two ends. The CDR3 DNA reads as TGTGCCAGCAGCTTCCGGGACGGGGTTCTCGAGCAGTACTTC. Protein: CASSFRDGVLEQYF.

The V and J genes are TRBV20-1 and TRBJ2-5; D gene ambiguous. V was pared by 0 bases and J by 3 bases, with 11 bases between. This CDR3 contains 14 residues. The germline CDR1 and CDR2 sequences are DFQATT and SNEGSKA (reference sequence). DNA for the CDR3: TGCAGTGCTAGAGAACTACTGGCGAAAGAGACCCAGTACTTC. It yields the protein CSARELLAKETQYF.

This clonotype turned up a few times. This chain links TRBV5-4 with TRBJ2-3, with 10 bases that match TRBD2. The germline V gene encodes CDR1 SGHNT and CDR2 YYREEE (reference sequence). V gave up 0 bases and J gave up 5 bases; unmatched junction bases: 9. This CDR3 is built from 17 residues. The CDR3: CASSLVDAGTSEDTQYF. As DNA, the CDR3 is TGTGCCAGCAGCTTGGTTGACGCCGGGACTAGCGAAGATACGCAGTATTTT.

V usage is TRBV20-1 and J usage is TRBJ1-2; TRBD1 might be the D (5 bases). Trimming shortened V by 0 bases and J by 7 bases, and 27 bases separated the two germline ends. From germline, CDR1 is DFQATT and CDR2 SNEGSKA (reference sequence). The CDR3 has 18 amino acids. The CDR3 DNA follows: TGCAGTGCTAGAGATAGAGGCAGGGTCACGTCCCTCCCACTTGGCTACACCTTC. This sequence encodes CSARDRGRVTSLPLGYTF.

This chain connects TRBV6-6 to TRBJ2-5; D is uncertain. Per germline, CDR1 MNHNY and CDR2 SVGAGI (reference sequence). The CDR3 runs to 12 residues. The V end lost 7 bases, the J end lost 5 bases, and 11 bases lay between the germline ends. CDR3 protein: CASTQWGETQYF. For the CDR3, the DNA is TGTGCCAGCACCCAATGGGGTGAGACCCAGTACTTC.

This clonotype turned up a few times. The CDR3 nucleotides are TGTGCCAGCAGACGGGGAAAAGAGACCCAGTACTTC. This sequence encodes CASRRGKETQYF. This chain joins TRBV12-3 or TRBV12-4 and TRBJ2-5; weak D call: TRBD2 (5 bases). V lost 6 bases and J 3 bases, leaving 8 bases between the germline ends. The CDR3 contains 12 residues.

The V call is TRBV29-1, the J call TRBJ2-6; D is perhaps TRBD1 (6 bases). The CDR3 loop spans 17 amino acids. V dropped 5 bases and J dropped 0 bases, with 17 bases sitting between them. From germline, CDR1 is SQVTM and CDR2 ANQGSEA. The CDR3 protein is CSVQGQTLGSGANVLTF. CDR3 nucleotide sequence: TGCAGCGTTCAAGGACAGACACTCGGCTCTGGGGCCAACGTCCTGACTTTC.

This clonotype was recorded many times. The chain recombines TRBV18 with TRBJ2-1; D gene uncertain. The germline V and J ends were trimmed by 4 bases and 5 bases, with 21 bases remaining between them. Germline CDR1 is KGHSH and CDR2 is LQKENI. This CDR3 region has 17 residues. The CDR3 loop reads CASSLTLTLDGDNEQFF. In DNA form, the CDR3 reads TGTGCCAGCTCACTTACTTTGACTTTGGATGGGGACAATGAGCAGTTCTTC. Full variable domain (outside the CDR3, taken from reference TRBV18 and TRBJ2-1): NAGVMQNPRHLVRRRGQEARLRCSPMKGHSHVYWYRQLPEEGLKFMVYLQKENIIDESGMPKERFSAEFPKEGPSILRIQQVVRGDSAAYFCASSLTLTLDGDNEQFFGPGTRLTVL.

In this sample, this clonotype turned up many times. V and J are TRBV6-6 and TRBJ2-1, with 7 nucleotides matching TRBD2. Germline V lookup: CDR1 MNHNY, CDR2 SVGAGI (reference sequence). V shed 2 bases, J shed 3 bases, and the junction held 7 bases outside the gene matches. The CDR3 covers 16 residues. The CDR3 loop is CASSYPVGGNYNEQFF. The DNA of the CDR3 is TGTGCCAGCAGTTACCCGGTCGGGGGGAACTACAATGAGCAGTTCTTC.

Points on this clonotype: This could be a read error, since a much larger clone is one nucleotide away. The V call is TRBV10-3, the J call TRBJ1-2, with a weak D call TRBD1 (5 bases). V dropped 0 bases and J dropped 7 bases, with 18 bases sitting between them. The CDR3 totals 16 residues. Germline assignment: CDR1 ENHRY and CDR2 SYGVKD. This chain's CDR3 is CAISESSQDSSCGYTF. The CDR3 bases are TGTGCCATCAGTGAGTCAAGTCAAGACAGTAGTTGTGGCTACACCTTC.

V gene TRBV15 combines with J gene TRBJ1-4; 7 positions agree with TRBD1. V dropped 1 base and J dropped 3; count of bases not matched to a gene: 5. Germline lookup yields CDR1 LNHNV and CDR2 YYDKDF (reference sequence). The CDR3 runs to 16 residues. CDR3 residues: CATSRARTGSNEKLFF. As DNA, the CDR3 is TGTGCCACCAGCAGAGCTCGGACAGGATCTAATGAAAAACTGTTTTTT. The full variable domain, in which reference TRBV15 and TRBJ1-4 provide the parts outside the CDR3, is DAMVIQNPRYQVTQFGKPVTLSCSQTLNHNVMYWYQQKSSQAPKLLFHYYDKDFNNEADTPDNFQSRRPNTSFCFLDIRSPGLGDTAMYLCATSRARTGSNEKLFFGSGTQLSVL.

The chain employs TRBV10-3 and TRBJ2-7, with 10 nucleotides matching TRBD2. The V gene's germline CDR1 is ENHRY and CDR2 SYGVKD. The CDR3 covers 14 residues. The V and J ends lost 6 bases and 4 bases, in that order; junction bases with no gene match: 6. The CDR3 nucleotides read TGTGCCATCAGCAAGCGGGAGGGCCTTTACGAGCAGTACTTC. Amino acid sequence: CAISKREGLYEQYF.

In this sample, this clonotype turned up many times. The rearrangement uses TRBV7-9 and TRBJ2-1, with 7 bases that match TRBD1. Germline values: CDR1 SEHNR, CDR2 FQNEAQ (reference sequence). Trimming removed 5 bases from V and 6 bases from J; junction bases left unmatched: 4. The length of the CDR3 is 13 residues. Here the CDR3 reads CASSPRTGNEQFF. The CDR3, as DNA: TGTGCCAGCAGCCCCAGGACAGGCAATGAGCAGTTCTTC.

This clonotype came up many times. The chain is built from TRBV19 and TRBJ1-5; D is unresolved. The CDR3 loop spans 14 amino acids. Germline CDR1 and CDR2: LNHDA and SQIVND (reference sequence). V shed 3 bases and J shed 1 base, with 7 bases lying between them. In DNA form, the CDR3 reads TGTGCCAGTAGTATCGGAGGGAGCAATCAGCCCCAGCATTTT. Protein product: CASSIGGSNQPQHF.

This clonotype was picked up many times. The V call is TRBV7-2, the J call TRBJ1-1; the match to TRBD1 covers 7 bases. The CDR3 is 14 amino acids. V lost 5 bases, J lost 4 bases, and 7 bases stayed unmatched. Looked up from germline, CDR1 is SGHTA and CDR2 is FQGNSA. The CDR3 DNA reads TGTGCCAGCAGCGGCCAGGGACAGATCACTGAAGCTTTCTTT. This encodes CASSGQGQITEAFF.

This clonotype was observed many times. At one boundary the junction diverges from the germline segment, which might be a read error. The chain has TRBV7-2 and TRBJ2-7; perhaps TRBD1 as D (7 bases). Germline V gene sequence: CDR1 SGHTA, CDR2 FQGNSA. The CDR3 is 15 amino acids. CDR3 bases: TGTGCCAGCAGCTTAGTCCCAGGGGGGTCCTCCGAGCAGTACTTC. Translation gives CASSLVPGGSSEQYF.

This clonotype has ten or more counts. The chain carries TRBV11-1 and TRBJ1-1; D is uncertain. Germline lookup yields CDR1 SGHAT and CDR2 FQDESV (reference sequence). The CDR3 totals 14 residues. The V gene lost 5 bases and the J gene lost 1 base, with 11 bases spanning the gap. CDR3 in amino acids: CASSLSQKNTEAFF. In DNA, the CDR3 is TGTGCCAGCAGCCTCTCTCAGAAGAACACTGAAGCTTTCTTT.

A few counts support this clonotype. The chain combines TRBV28 with TRBJ2-7; possibly TRBD1 for D (6 bases). Germline V gene lookup returns CDR1 MDHEN and CDR2 SYDVKM. This CDR3 has 16 amino acids. The V gene lost 4 bases and the J gene lost 1 base, with 17 bases spanning the gap. Written as DNA, the CDR3 is TGTGCCAGCAGTTCATCCGGGACAATCCGTTCCTACGAGCAGTACTTC. Translating it yields CASSSSGTIRSYEQYF.

This clonotype was counted many times. The genes are TRBV6-2 or TRBV6-3 and TRBJ1-1, with D uncertain. Germline CDR1 reads MNHEY; CDR2 reads SVGEGT. There are 12 residues in the CDR3. With 10 bases removed from V and 5 bases from J, the gap between germline ends came to 14 bases. CDR3 sequence: CATSPSGTEAFF. CDR3 sequence (DNA): TGTGCCACCTCACCCAGTGGGACTGAAGCTTTCTTT.

The J gene is TRBJ1-3, the V gene TRBV12-3 or TRBV12-4, with 7 nucleotides matching TRBD1. The V segment lost 6 bases and the J segment 1 base; nucleotides outside the gene matches: 3. The CDR3 has 14 residues. The CDR3 DNA sequence: TGTGCCAGCAGCAGGGGGAGGTCTGGAAACACCATATATTTT. Its translation is CASSRGRSGNTIYF.

A note on this clonotype: A read error is possible here, since a much larger clone lies one base away. The V gene is TRBV28, the J gene TRBJ1-5; no reliable D call. Trimming cost V 1 base and J 7 bases, with 11 bases left between them. CDR3 length: 14 amino acids. Germline V gene sequence: CDR1 MDHEN, CDR2 SYDVKM. The DNA for the CDR3 is TGTGCCAGCAGTTTATCGGACTTTAAACAGCCCCAGCATTTT. It specifies CASSLSDFKQPQHF.

The gene calls are TRBV20-1 and TRBJ2-1; no clear D gene. Germline lookup yields CDR1 DFQATT and CDR2 SNEGSKA (reference sequence). Trimming stripped 4 bases from V and 7 bases from J, with 17 bases between. The CDR3 is 14 amino acids. CDR3 DNA: TGCAGTGCTATTGAGGCTAGAAGGATGAATGAGCAGTTCTTC. It codes for CSAIEARRMNEQFF.

This clonotype was seen at least ten times. This chain joins TRBV12-3 or TRBV12-4 and TRBJ2-3; TRBD1 might be the D (6 bases). There are 16 residues in the CDR3. V was clipped by 6 bases and J by 2 bases, with 18 bases between them. The CDR3 is CASRWDTSNLTDTQYF. The CDR3 DNA is TGTGCCAGCAGATGGGACACATCGAACCTCACAGATACGCAGTATTTT.

The table lists this clonotype with many counts. In nucleotides, the CDR3 is TGTGCCAGCAGTTACGGACGGGGGGACAGCTATGGCTACACCTTC. Translated, it gives CASSYGRGDSYGYTF. This sequence joins TRBV28 and TRBJ1-2; 7 bases align to TRBD1. Per germline, CDR1 MDHEN and CDR2 SYDVKM. CDR3 length equals 15 residues. Trimming took 4 bases from V and 4 from J; bases not matched to a gene: 9.

This clonotype was seen many times. The J gene is TRBJ1-1, the V gene TRBV19; D gene ambiguous. The CDR3 is 13 amino acids. Germline CDR1 is LNHDA and CDR2 is SQIVND (reference sequence). V lost 3 bases, J lost 6 bases, and 11 bases lay in between. The CDR3 sequence: CASSIWGGSEAFF. Written as DNA, the CDR3 is TGTGCCAGTAGTATTTGGGGAGGTTCTGAAGCTTTCTTT.

There are many counts of this clonotype. The J gene is TRBJ2-6, the V gene TRBV7-2; D is unclear. There are 15 residues in the CDR3. CDR1 is SGHTA and CDR2 is FQGNSA in the germline V gene. The V gene lost 1 base and the J gene lost 0 bases, with 4 bases spanning the gap. CDR3 in DNA: TGTGCCAGCAGCTTAGAGCACTCTGGGGCCAACGTCCTGACTTTC. This gives the protein CASSLEHSGANVLTF.

This clonotype was observed many times. As DNA, the CDR3 is TGTGCCAGCAGTCTCAGGGGAATAGATTCACCCCTCCACTTT. Residues: CASSLRGIDSPLHF. V usage is TRBV12-3 or TRBV12-4 and J usage is TRBJ1-6, with D possibly matching TRBD1 (6 bases). This CDR3 is 14 amino acids long. V was clipped by 5 bases and J by 8 bases, with 13 bases between them.

This clonotype occurred a few times. A clone one base away is much larger, so this may be a read error. The chain has TRBV7-2 and TRBJ1-2; TRBD1 agrees at 8 bases. Germline CDR1 SGHTA, CDR2 FQGNSA. The length of the CDR3 is 14 residues. The CDR3 nucleotides are TGTGCCAGCAGCTCAACGCAGGGGGCGGGCGGCTACATCTTC. Translated, it gives CASSSTQGAGGYIF.